One and the same sample provided the 16 T cell receptor beta chains below, sequenced in a study of CD8 T cells in Susac syndrome. After extraction with the RNeasy kit, roughly 0.45 to 1 ug of the RNA was reverse transcribed using random hexamers. Each CDR3 protein gets one entry after TCRdb re-called the immunoSEQ multiplex PCR reads with MiXCR. The sample consists of a few hundred thousand distinct CDR3 sequences, about 95% of them appearing once. Sequencing was performed on CD4+ T cells from PBMCs. The receptor set was obtained from a human donor with multiple sclerosis.

V is TRBV6-1 and J is TRBJ1-6; 9 nucleotides agree with TRBD1. V gave up 6 bases and J gave up 9 bases; unmatched junction bases: 18. This CDR3 has 18 residues. The germline V gene has CDR1 MNHNS and CDR2 SASEGT. In DNA, the CDR3 is TGTGCCAGCAGGAACCCATCCATCCCGGGACAGGGATCTTCACCCCTCCACTTT. This codes for CASRNPSIPGQGSSPLHF.

The chain carries TRBV30 and TRBJ2-4; the D gene is possibly TRBD1 (6 bases). V shed 0 bases and J shed 15 bases, with 27 bases lying between them. This CDR3 spans 16 amino acids. Germline lookup yields CDR1 GTSNPN and CDR2 SVGIG (reference sequence). The CDR3 nucleotides are TGTGCCTGGAGTGTTGGGGACACTGGCGCGGGTGGGGTTTCGTACTTC. Residues: CAWSVGDTGAGGVSYF.

The chain has TRBV20-1 and TRBJ2-7; 9 nucleotides align to TRBD2. J lost 4 bases, V lost 1 base, and 5 bases had no gene match. The CDR3 consists of 14 residues. Germline V gene data show CDR1 as DFQATT and CDR2 as SNEGSKA (reference sequence). This chain's CDR3 is CSARVSGRLYEQYF. The CDR3, as DNA: TGCAGTGCTAGAGTAAGCGGGAGGTTATACGAGCAGTACTTC.

The chain couples TRBV6-5 to TRBJ2-2; no clear D. Germline V lookup: CDR1 MNHEY, CDR2 SVGAGI. This CDR3 is built from 12 residues. V was pared by 5 bases and J by 4 bases, with 5 bases between. The CDR3 region is CASSKGTGELFF. In DNA form, the CDR3 reads TGTGCCAGCAGTAAGGGCACCGGGGAGCTGTTTTTT.

In nucleotides, the CDR3 is TGCGCCAGCAGCTCGACAGGGGAACCCTACAATGAGCAGTTCTTC. Encoded protein: CASSSTGEPYNEQFF. V and J are TRBV5-1 and TRBJ2-1, with TRBD1 identical over 8 bases. V shed 3 bases and J 2 bases; nucleotides not matched to a gene: 4. The CDR3 sequence is 15 residues long. CDR1 SGHRS and CDR2 YFSETQ come from the germline V gene.

The CDR3 here is CSAAGLAGGRTDTQYF. In nucleotides, the CDR3 is TGCAGCGCCGCGGGACTAGCGGGGGGGCGTACAGATACGCAGTATTTT. The chain combines TRBV29-1 with TRBJ2-3; 16 nucleotides align to TRBD2. Unmatched junction bases numbered 7, after V lost 7 bases and J lost 3 bases. The CDR3 loop spans 16 amino acids. From germline, CDR1 is SQVTM and CDR2 ANQGSEA.

The chain links TRBV20-1 to TRBJ2-7; the D is unclear. The CDR3 contains 15 residues. The germline gives CDR1 DFQATT, CDR2 SNEGSKA (reference sequence). With 5 bases removed from V and 0 bases from J, the gap between germline ends came to 17 bases. CDR3: CSAPSRHVNSYEQYF. CDR3 in DNA: TGCAGTGCTCCTTCCCGACACGTGAACTCCTACGAGCAGTACTTC.

The chain employs TRBV27 and TRBJ2-7, with a weak D call TRBD2 (5 bases). Between the trimmed V and J ends, which lost 4 bases and 11 bases, there was a span of 21 bases. From germline, CDR1 is MNHEY and CDR2 SMNVEV (reference sequence). The CDR3 covers 14 residues. Written as DNA, the CDR3 is TGTGCCAGCAGTTCCCACACCCGACGGGAAATGGAGTACTTC. It is translated as CASSSHTRREMEYF.

The rearrangement joins TRBV29-1 to TRBJ1-4; D unresolved. The CDR3 consists of 13 residues. Per germline, CDR1 SQVTM and CDR2 ANQGSEA. Trimming stripped 6 bases from V and 4 bases from J, with 12 bases between. In nucleotides, the CDR3 is TGCAGCGTGGGCGGTAGAGGTAATGAAAAACTGTTTTTT. This sequence encodes CSVGGRGNEKLFF.

The chain has TRBV20-1 and TRBJ1-1, with D unclear. The CDR3 length is 12 residues. The germline V gene has CDR1 DFQATT and CDR2 SNEGSKA (reference sequence). V gave up 3 bases and J gave up 1 base, with 6 bases separating them. The CDR3, as DNA: TGCAGTGCTAGTCCCACGAACACTGAAGCTTTCTTT. The encoded protein is CSASPTNTEAFF.

J is TRBJ2-5 and V is TRBV12-3 or TRBV12-4; D possibly corresponds to TRBD1 (6 bases). This CDR3 comprises 14 residues. V lost 3 bases and J lost 5, with 13 bases in between. DNA for the CDR3: TGTGCCAGCAGTTTCCTACAGGGTGGGGAGACCCAGTACTTC. Encoded protein: CASSFLQGGETQYF.

The chain joins TRBV12-3 or TRBV12-4 to TRBJ2-6; 11 bases are shared with TRBD1. There are 18 residues in the CDR3. V shed 6 bases, J shed 4 bases, and the junction held 11 bases outside the gene matches. The CDR3 DNA reads as TGTGCCAGCAGGCTTGGGACAGGGGGTCGTTCAGGGGCCAACGTCCTGACTTTC. Its protein product is CASRLGTGGRSGANVLTF.

The rearrangement links TRBV7-3 to TRBJ2-2; D not resolved. The CDR3 totals 15 residues. Germline lookup yields CDR1 SGHTA and CDR2 FQGTGA. The ends were cut back, 2 bases at V and 3 bases at J, with 10 bases in the middle. CDR3 in DNA: TGTGCCAGCAGCTTAGCCAGCCCCCACACCGGGGAGCTGTTTTTT. This gives the protein CASSLASPHTGELFF.

The chain links TRBV12-3 or TRBV12-4 to TRBJ2-7; D ambiguous. This CDR3 is built from 13 residues. Trimming cost V 4 bases and J 2 bases, with 9 bases left between them. The CDR3 DNA sequence: TGTGCCAGCAGTTCAGCGCCTGCCTACGAGCAGTACTTC. Its translation: CASSSAPAYEQYF.

The rearrangement uses TRBV11-1 and TRBJ2-6; D gene ambiguous. V was pared by 5 bases and J by 4 bases, with 9 bases between. CDR3 size: 14 residues. Germline V gene sequence: CDR1 SGHAT, CDR2 FQDESV (reference sequence). This chain's CDR3 is CASSHPPGANVLTF. For the CDR3, the DNA is TGTGCCAGCAGCCACCCACCCGGGGCCAACGTCCTGACTTTC. Full variable domain (outside the CDR3, taken from reference TRBV11-1 and TRBJ2-6): EAEVAQSPRYKITEKSQAVAFWCDPISGHATLYWYRQILGQGPELLVQFQDESVVDDSQLPKDRFSAERLKGVDSTLKIQPAELGDSAMYLCASSHPPGANVLTFGAGSRLTVL.

The gene calls are TRBV12-5 and TRBJ1-2; D is uncertain. Germline V CDR1 and CDR2: LGHNT, FRNRAP. The length of the CDR3 is 12 residues. Trimming removed 6 bases from V and 3 bases from J, with 8 bases in between. The CDR3 loop reads CASGAGYYGYTF. CDR3 in DNA: TGTGCTAGTGGGGCCGGGTACTATGGCTACACCTTC. Full variable domain (remainder filled in from reference TRBV12-5 and TRBJ1-2): DARVTQTPRHKVTEMGQEVTMRCQPILGHNTVFWYRQTMMQGLELLAYFRNRAPLDDSGMPKDRFSAEMPDATLATLKIQPSEPRDSAVYFCASGAGYYGYTFGSGTRLTVV.